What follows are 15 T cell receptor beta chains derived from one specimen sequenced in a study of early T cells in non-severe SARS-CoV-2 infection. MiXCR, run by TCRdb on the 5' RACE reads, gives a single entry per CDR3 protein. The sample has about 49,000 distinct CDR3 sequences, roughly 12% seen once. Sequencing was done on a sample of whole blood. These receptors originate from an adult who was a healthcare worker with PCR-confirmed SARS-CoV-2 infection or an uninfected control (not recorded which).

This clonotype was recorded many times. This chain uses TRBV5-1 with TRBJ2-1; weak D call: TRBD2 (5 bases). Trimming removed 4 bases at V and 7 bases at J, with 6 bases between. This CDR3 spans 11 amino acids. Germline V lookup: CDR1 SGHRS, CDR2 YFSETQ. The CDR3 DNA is TGCGCCAGCAGCCCGGGAAATGAGCAGTTCTTC. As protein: CASSPGNEQFF.

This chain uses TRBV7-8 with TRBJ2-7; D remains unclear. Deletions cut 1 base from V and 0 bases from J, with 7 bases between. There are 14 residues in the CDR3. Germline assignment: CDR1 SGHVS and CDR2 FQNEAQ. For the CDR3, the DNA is TGTGCCAGCAGCTTAGGGCCGATCTCCTACGAGCAGTACTTC. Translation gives CASSLGPISYEQYF.

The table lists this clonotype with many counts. This CDR3 is CASSERQYNSPLHF. For the CDR3, the DNA is TGCGCCAGCAGTGAGAGACAGTATAATTCACCCCTCCACTTT. The J gene is TRBJ1-6, the V gene TRBV10-2; D might be TRBD1 (5 bases). CDR1 and CDR2 (germline): WSHSY, SAAADI. CDR3 length equals 14 residues. V was clipped by 2 bases and J by 4 bases, with 6 bases between them.

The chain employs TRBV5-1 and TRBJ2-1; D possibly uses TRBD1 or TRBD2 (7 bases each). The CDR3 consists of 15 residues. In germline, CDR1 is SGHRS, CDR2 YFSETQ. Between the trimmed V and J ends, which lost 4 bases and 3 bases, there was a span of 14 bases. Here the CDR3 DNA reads TGCGCCAGCAGCACCCAGGGGGGGATCTACAATGAGCAGTTCTTC. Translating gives CASSTQGGIYNEQFF. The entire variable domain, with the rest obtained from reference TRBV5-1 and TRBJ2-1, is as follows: KAGVTQTPRYLIKTRGQQVTLSCSPISGHRSVSWYQQTPGQGLQFLFEYFSETQRNKGNFPGRFSGRQFSNSRSEMNVSTLELGDSALYLCASSTQGGIYNEQFFGPGTRLTVL.

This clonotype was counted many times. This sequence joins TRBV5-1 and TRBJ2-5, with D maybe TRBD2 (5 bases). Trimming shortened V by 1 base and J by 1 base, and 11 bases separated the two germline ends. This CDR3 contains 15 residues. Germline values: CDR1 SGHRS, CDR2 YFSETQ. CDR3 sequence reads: CASSLQPSTQETQYF. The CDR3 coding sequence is TGCGCCAGCAGCTTGCAGCCTAGCACCCAAGAGACCCAGTACTTC. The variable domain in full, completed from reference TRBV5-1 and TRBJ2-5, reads KAGVTQTPRYLIKTRGQQVTLSCSPISGHRSVSWYQQTPGQGLQFLFEYFSETQRNKGNFPGRFSGRQFSNSRSEMNVSTLELGDSALYLCASSLQPSTQETQYFGPGTRLLVL.

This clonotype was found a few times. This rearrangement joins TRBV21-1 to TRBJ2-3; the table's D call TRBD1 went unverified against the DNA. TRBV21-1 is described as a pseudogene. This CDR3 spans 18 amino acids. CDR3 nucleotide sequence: TGTGCCAGCAGCAAAGCGGGACAGGGGGCCATTGCCACAGATACGCAGTATTTT. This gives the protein CASSKAGQGAIATDTQYF.

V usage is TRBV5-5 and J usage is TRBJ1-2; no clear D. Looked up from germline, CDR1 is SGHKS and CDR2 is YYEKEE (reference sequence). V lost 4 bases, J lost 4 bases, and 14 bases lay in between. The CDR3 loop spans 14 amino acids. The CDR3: CASSPDLGVYGYTF. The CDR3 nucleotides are TGTGCCAGCAGCCCGGACCTGGGAGTCTATGGCTACACCTTC.

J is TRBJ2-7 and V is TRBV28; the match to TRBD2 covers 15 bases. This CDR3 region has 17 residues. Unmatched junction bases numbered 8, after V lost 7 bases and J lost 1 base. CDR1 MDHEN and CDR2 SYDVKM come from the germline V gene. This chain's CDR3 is CASIERGLAGGSYEQYF. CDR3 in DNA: TGTGCCAGCATCGAACGGGGACTAGCGGGGGGATCCTACGAGCAGTACTTC. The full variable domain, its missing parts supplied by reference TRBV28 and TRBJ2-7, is DVKVTQSSRYLVKRTGEKVFLECVQDMDHENMFWYRQDPGLGLRLIYFSYDVKMKEKGDIPEGYSVSREKKERFSLILESASTNQTSMYLCASIERGLAGGSYEQYFGPGTRLTVT.

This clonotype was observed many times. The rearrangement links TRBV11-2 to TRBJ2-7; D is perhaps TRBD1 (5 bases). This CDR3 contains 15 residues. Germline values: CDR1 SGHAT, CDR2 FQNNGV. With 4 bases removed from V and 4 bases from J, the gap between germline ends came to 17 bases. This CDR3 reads CASSSPSLGVYEQYF. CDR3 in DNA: TGTGCCAGCAGCTCGCCGTCGTTAGGGGTATACGAGCAGTACTTC.

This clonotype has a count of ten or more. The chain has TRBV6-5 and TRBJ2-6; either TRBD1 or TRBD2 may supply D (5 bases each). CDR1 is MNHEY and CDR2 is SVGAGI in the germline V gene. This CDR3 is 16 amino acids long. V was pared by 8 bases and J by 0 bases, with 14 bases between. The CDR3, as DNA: TGTGCCAGCTCTAGGGGACGGACCTCTGGGGCCAACGTCCTGACTTTC. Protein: CASSRGRTSGANVLTF.

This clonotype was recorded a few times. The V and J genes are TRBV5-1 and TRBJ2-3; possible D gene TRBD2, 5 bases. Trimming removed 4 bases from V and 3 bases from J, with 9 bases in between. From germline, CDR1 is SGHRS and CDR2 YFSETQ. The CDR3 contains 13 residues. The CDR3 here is CASSPEVTDTQYF. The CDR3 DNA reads TGCGCCAGCAGCCCGGAGGTGACAGATACGCAGTATTTT. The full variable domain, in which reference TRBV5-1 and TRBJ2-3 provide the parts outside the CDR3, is KAGVTQTPRYLIKTRGQQVTLSCSPISGHRSVSWYQQTPGQGLQFLFEYFSETQRNKGNFPGRFSGRQFSNSRSEMNVSTLELGDSALYLCASSPEVTDTQYFGPGTRLTVL.

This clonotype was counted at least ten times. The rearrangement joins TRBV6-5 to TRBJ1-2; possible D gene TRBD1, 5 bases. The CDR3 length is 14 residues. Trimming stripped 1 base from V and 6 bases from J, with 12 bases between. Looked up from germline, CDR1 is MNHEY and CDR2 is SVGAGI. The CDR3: CASSYYAGTDGYTF. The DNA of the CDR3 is TGTGCCAGCAGTTACTACGCAGGGACGGATGGCTACACCTTC.

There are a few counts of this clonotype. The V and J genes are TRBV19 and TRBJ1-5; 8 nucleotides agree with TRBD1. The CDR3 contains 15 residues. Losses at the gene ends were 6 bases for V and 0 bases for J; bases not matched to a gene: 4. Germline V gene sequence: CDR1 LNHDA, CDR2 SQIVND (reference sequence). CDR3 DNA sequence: TGTGCCAGTAGAGAGGACAGGGTTAGCAATCAGCCCCAGCATTTT. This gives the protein CASREDRVSNQPQHF.

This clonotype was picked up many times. In nucleotides, the CDR3 is TGTGCCAGCAGTCTCCGGGACAGAACTGAAGCTTTCTTT. Residues: CASSLRDRTEAFF. The chain has TRBV12-3 or TRBV12-4 and TRBJ1-1; 7 bases map to TRBD1. The CDR3 spans 13 residues. Germline trimming cut 5 bases from V and 5 bases from J; bases unmatched to any gene: 5.

CDR3 residues: CASTEGHTQHF. In DNA, the CDR3 is TGTGCCAGCACCGAAGGACATACTCAGCATTTT. J is TRBJ1-5 and V is TRBV6-1, with D possibly being TRBD1 (5 bases). Germline lookup yields CDR1 MNHNS and CDR2 SASEGT. This CDR3 contains 11 residues. With 7 bases removed from V and 13 bases from J, the gap between germline ends came to 14 bases.